These T cell receptor beta chains were read from a single sample in a study of shared clonotypes between healthy human individuals. The method was immunoSEQ multiplex PCR; TCRdb's version includes in-frame clones alone and lacks a portion of them. Of under 1,100,000 clones listed, about 74% are singletons. The sample consisted of memory CD4+ T cells sorted from blood. The receptors shown here come from a man younger than 30 in good health. CDR3s include the opening cysteine and the closing phenylalanine or tryptophan. D genes are given only for firm matches. Size values are once, few and many counts, or a class for expanded clones, and some rows have none.

J | V | size | D | length | CDR3 | DNA
TRBJ2-3 | TRBV7-9 | - | - | 11 | CASTSGPGQYF | TGTGCCAGCACCAGCGGCCCTGGGCAGTATTTT
TRBJ1-2 | TRBV4-1 | - | TRBD1 | 14 | CASSQTGGGYGYTF | TGCGCCAGCAGCCAGACAGGGGGTGGATATGGCTACACCTTC
TRBJ2-1 | TRBV7-9 | - | - | 17 | CASSSPQRVQSYNEQFF | TGTGCCAGCAGCTCACCACAGCGGGTCCAAAGTTACAATGAGCAGTTCTTC
TRBJ1-1 | TRBV7-9 | - | - | 18 | CASSLLVGGYIMNTEAFF | TGTGCCAGCAGCCTACTGGTCGGGGGGTATATCATGAACACTGAAGCTTTCTTT
TRBJ1-5 | TRBV18 | - | - | 14 | CASSPDGINQPQHF | TGTGCCAGCTCACCGGATGGGATTAATCAGCCCCAGCATTTT
TRBJ1-2 | TRBV9 | - | TRBD1 | 15 | CASSPRQGATYGYTF | TGTGCCAGCAGCCCCCGCCAGGGGGCGACCTATGGCTACACCTTC
TRBJ2-1 | TRBV19 | few | - | 15 | CASSIEGSSYNEQFF | TGTGCCAGTAGTATAGAAGGGAGCTCCTACAATGAGCAGTTCTTC
TRBJ2-5 | TRBV18 | - | - | 12 | CASSAIQETQYF | TGTGCCAGCTCAGCGATCCAAGAGACCCAGTACTTC
TRBJ1-5 | TRBV7-2 | - | - | 15 | CASSLGQESNQPQHF | TGTGCCAGCAGCTTAGGTCAGGAGAGCAATCAGCCCCAGCATTTT
TRBJ1-1 | TRBV6-6 | - | - | 12 | CASIYTFTEAFF | TGTGCCAGCATCTACACTTTTACCGAAGCTTTCTTT
TRBJ2-5 | TRBV7-2 | - | - | 13 | CASSLLRGETQYF | TGTGCCAGCAGCTTATTGCGGGGAGAGACCCAGTACTTC
TRBJ2-5 | TRBV5-1 | - | - | 14 | CASSLRGLQTDQYF | TGCGCCAGCAGCTTAAGGGGCCTGCAGACGGACCAGTACTTC
TRBJ2-3 | TRBV9 | - | TRBD2 | 13 | CASSSSGSDTQYF | TGTGCCAGCAGCTCTAGCGGTTCGGATACGCAGTATTTT
TRBJ2-1 | TRBV4-1 | - | TRBD2 | 18 | CASSQGPVGGGAYNEQFF | TGCGCCAGCAGCCAGGGGCCCGTGGGCGGGGGGGCCTACAATGAGCAGTTCTTC
TRBJ2-5 | TRBV7-2 | - | - | 13 | CASSRGFQETQYF | TGTGCCAGCAGCCGGGGGTTTCAAGAGACCCAGTACTTC
TRBJ1-6 | TRBV19 | - | TRBD1 | 16 | CASTSRDRGPGSPLHF | TGTGCCAGTACAAGTCGGGACAGGGGGCCAGGTTCACCCCTCCACTTT
TRBJ1-6 | TRBV30 | many | - | 13 | CAFQDKINSPLHF | TGTGCCTTTCAAGACAAGATTAATTCACCCCTCCACTTT
TRBJ2-7 | TRBV18 | - | TRBD1 | 14 | CASSPLGQGAEQYF | TGTGCCAGCTCACCATTAGGACAGGGGGCCGAGCAGTACTTC
TRBJ2-7 | TRBV11-2 | once | - | 13 | CASSRPPTTEQYF | TGTGCCAGCAGCCGCCCCCCGACTACCGAGCAGTACTTC
TRBJ2-3 | TRBV30 | - | TRBD1 | 16 | CAWSVSRTGRSDTQYF | TGTGCCTGGAGTGTCTCGAGGACAGGGCGCTCAGATACGCAGTATTTT
TRBJ2-1 | TRBV9 | - | - | 15 | CASSPSGLGNNEQFF | TGTGCCAGCAGCCCCTCAGGCTTAGGCAACAATGAGCAGTTCTTC
TRBJ2-1 | TRBV5-4 | - | - | 16 | CASSIMGAGTYNEQFF | TGTGCCAGCAGCATCATGGGGGCGGGTACCTACAATGAGCAGTTCTTC
TRBJ2-7 | TRBV10-3 | few | TRBD1 | 18 | CAIRLDRGLMTNGYEQYF | TGTGCCATCAGATTAGACAGGGGGCTGATGACCAACGGTTACGAGCAGTACTTC
TRBJ2-5 | TRBV28 | once | - | 15 | CASSPGGRQQETQYF | TGTGCCAGCAGTCCCGGGGGTCGCCAACAAGAGACCCAGTACTTC
TRBJ1-1 | TRBV6-1 | - | TRBD1 | 14 | CASRDRGWNTEAFF | TGTGCCAGTCGGGACAGGGGGTGGAACACTGAAGCTTTCTTT
TRBJ2-4 | TRBV25-1 | once | - | 13 | CASSESAKNIQYF | TGTGCCAGCAGTGAATCAGCCAAAAACATTCAGTACTTC
TRBJ2-1 | TRBV10-2 | once | TRBD2 | 16 | CASSEYAGGPRNEQFF | TGCGCCAGCAGTGAGTATGCGGGGGGGCCGAGGAATGAGCAGTTCTTC
TRBJ2-1 | TRBV30 | few | - | 11 | CAWTKGHEQFF | TGTGCCTGGACTAAGGGCCATGAGCAGTTCTTC
TRBJ2-2 | TRBV6-1 | once | TRBD2 | 15 | CASSLAGGNTGELFF | TGTGCCAGCAGCCTAGCGGGGGGTAACACCGGGGAGCTGTTTTTT
TRBJ2-6 | TRBV6-5 | - | - | 16 | CASSYAAGSGANVLTF | TGTGCCAGCAGTTACGCGGCAGGCTCTGGGGCCAACGTCCTGACTTTC
TRBJ1-4 | TRBV29-1 | - | - | 12 | CSVRGGNEKLFF | TGCAGCGTGAGGGGCGGGAATGAAAAACTGTTTTTT
TRBJ1-1 | TRBV6-6 | - | - | 13 | CASEGTVTTEAFF | TGTGCCAGCGAGGGGACGGTTACCACTGAAGCTTTCTTT
TRBJ1-2 | TRBV28 | many | - | 12 | CASAGVDYGYTF | TGTGCCAGCGCCGGGGTTGACTATGGCTACACCTTC
TRBJ2-7 | TRBV10-3 | - | - | 13 | CAIGQPNRYEQYF | TGTGCCATAGGACAGCCTAACCGCTACGAGCAGTACTTC
TRBJ1-5 | TRBV20-1 | few | - | 11 | CSARSGQPQHF | TGCAGTGCTAGATCGGGGCAGCCCCAGCATTTT
TRBJ1-1 | TRBV7-8 | - | - | 14 | CASNRRPMNTEAFF | TGTGCCAGCAACCGGCGGCCCATGAACACTGAAGCTTTCTTT
TRBJ2-7 | TRBV7-9 | - | - | 13 | CASSFRAGVEQYF | TGTGCCAGCAGCTTCAGGGCTGGGGTGGAGCAGTACTTC
TRBJ1-5 | TRBV6-1 | few | - | 15 | CASSETPQGRQPQHF | TGTGCCAGCAGTGAAACCCCCCAGGGGAGGCAGCCCCAGCATTTT
TRBJ2-2 | TRBV7-9 | - | - | 17 | CASSLAPAGAGTGELFF | TGTGCCAGCAGCTTAGCCCCCGCAGGGGCAGGCACCGGGGAGCTGTTTTTT
TRBJ2-3 | TRBV25-1 | few | TRBD1 | 16 | CASSEWGTGGTDTQYF | TGTGCCAGCAGTGAATGGGGGACAGGAGGCACAGATACGCAGTATTTT
TRBJ2-5 | TRBV5-6 | - | - | 16 | CASSLRAKGSGETQYF | TGTGCCAGCAGCTTGAGGGCGAAGGGGAGCGGGGAGACCCAGTACTTC
TRBJ1-2 | TRBV6-1 | - | - | 15 | CASSEDTRKLYGYTF | TGTGCCAGCAGTGAGGACACCCGAAAACTTTATGGCTACACCTTC
TRBJ2-3 | TRBV6-6 | - | TRBD2 | 11 | CASRLAGAQYF | TGTGCCAGCAGGTTAGCGGGGGCGCAGTATTTT
TRBJ2-7 | TRBV14 | few | TRBD1 | 16 | CASSQEGDRPLYEQYF | TGTGCCAGCAGCCAAGAAGGGGACAGGCCCCTCTACGAGCAGTACTTC
TRBJ1-3 | TRBV6-6 | - | - | 12 | CASSLLGNTIYF | TGTGCCAGCAGCCTACTTGGAAACACCATATATTTT
TRBJ1-2 | TRBV7-2 | - | - | 16 | CASSSRSRDGVYGYTF | TGTGCCAGCAGCTCACGGTCCAGGGACGGGGTCTATGGCTACACCTTC
TRBJ2-7 | TRBV7-2 | - | TRBD2 | 15 | CASTRLAGGFYEQYF | TGTGCCAGCACCCGACTAGCGGGAGGTTTCTACGAGCAGTACTTC
TRBJ1-2 | TRBV7-2 | - | TRBD1 | 17 | CASSLAGGQGNFNGYTF | TGTGCCAGCAGCTTAGCGGGTGGACAGGGTAACTTTAATGGCTACACCTTC
TRBJ1-2 | TRBV10-2 | few | - | 16 | CASSDFSGLGSYGYTF | TGCGCCAGCAGTGATTTTTCAGGGTTGGGTAGCTATGGCTACACCTTC
TRBJ2-3 | TRBV5-6 | - | TRBD1 | 15 | CASSRDRGHSDTQYF | TGTGCCAGCAGCCGCGACAGGGGGCACTCAGATACGCAGTATTTT
TRBJ2-7 | TRBV7-2 | - | TRBD1 | 14 | CASSLGTVSYEQYF | TGTGCCAGCAGCTTGGGGACAGTTTCCTACGAGCAGTACTTC
TRBJ1-3 | TRBV28 | once | - | 14 | CASGPQESGNTIYF | TGTGCCAGCGGACCACAGGAATCTGGAAACACCATATATTTT
TRBJ1-4 | TRBV7-9 | - | - | 14 | CASRSRVVNEKLFF | TGTGCCAGCAGGAGCCGGGTTGTGAATGAAAAACTGTTTTTT
TRBJ2-7 | TRBV4-3 | - | - | 15 | CASSQGRSSSYEQYF | TGCGCCAGCAGCCAAGGGAGGTCTAGCTCCTACGAGCAGTACTTC
TRBJ2-5 | TRBV4-2 | - | TRBD2 | 16 | CASSQDLLAGTETQYF | TGTGCCAGCAGCCAAGATCTTCTAGCGGGGACCGAGACCCAGTACTTC
TRBJ1-5 | TRBV2 | - | - | 15 | CASSEGARPNQPQHF | TGTGCCAGCAGTGAGGGGGCGCGGCCCAATCAGCCCCAGCATTTT
TRBJ1-1 | TRBV5-1 | few | - | 14 | CASSLEGKASEAFF | TGCGCCAGCAGCTTGGAGGGCAAGGCATCTGAAGCTTTCTTT
TRBJ2-3 | TRBV5-1 | - | - | 15 | CASTPETGLLEAQYF | TGCGCCAGCACACCGGAGACGGGCCTTTTAGAGGCGCAGTATTTT
TRBJ1-1 | TRBV19 | - | TRBD1 | 14 | CASSRDPTGTEAFF | TGTGCCAGTAGCCGCGACCCGACAGGGACCGAAGCTTTCTTT
TRBJ2-7 | TRBV6-6 | few | - | 11 | CASSTGYEQYF | TGTGCCAGCAGTACAGGGTACGAGCAGTACTTC